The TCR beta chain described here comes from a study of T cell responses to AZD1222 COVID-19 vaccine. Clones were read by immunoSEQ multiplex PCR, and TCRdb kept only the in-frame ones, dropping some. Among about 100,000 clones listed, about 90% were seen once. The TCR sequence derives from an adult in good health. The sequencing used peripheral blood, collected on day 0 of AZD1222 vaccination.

CDR3 protein: CASSDTRPGGEDTF. CDR3 DNA: TGTGCCAGCAGTGATACCCGGCCAGGGGGTGAGGACACCTTC. The chain has TRBV6-4 and TRBJ1-2; TRBD1 matches at 7 bases. V was clipped by 3 bases and J by 12 bases; unmatched bases: 13. This CDR3 spans 14 amino acids. Looked up from germline, CDR1 is MRHNA and CDR2 is SNTAGT.